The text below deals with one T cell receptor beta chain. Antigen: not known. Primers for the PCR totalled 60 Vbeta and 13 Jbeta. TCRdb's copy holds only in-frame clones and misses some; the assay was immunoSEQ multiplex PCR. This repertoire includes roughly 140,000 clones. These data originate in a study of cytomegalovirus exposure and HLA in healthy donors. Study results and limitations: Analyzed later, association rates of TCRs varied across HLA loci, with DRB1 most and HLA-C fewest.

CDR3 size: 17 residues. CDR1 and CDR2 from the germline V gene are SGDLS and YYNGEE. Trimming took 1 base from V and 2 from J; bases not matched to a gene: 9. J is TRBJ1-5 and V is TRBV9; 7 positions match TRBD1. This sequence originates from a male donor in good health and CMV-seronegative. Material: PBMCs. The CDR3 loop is CASSVTQGKGGNQPQHF. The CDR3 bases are TGTGCCAGCAGCGTAACACAGGGGAAGGGGGGCAATCAGCCCCAGCATTTT. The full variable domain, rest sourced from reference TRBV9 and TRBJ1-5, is DSGVTQTPKHLITATGQRVTLRCSPRSGDLSVYWYQQSLDQGLQFLIQYYNGEERAKGNILERFSAQQFPDLHSELNLSSLELGDSALYFCASSVTQGKGGNQPQHFGDGTRLSIL.